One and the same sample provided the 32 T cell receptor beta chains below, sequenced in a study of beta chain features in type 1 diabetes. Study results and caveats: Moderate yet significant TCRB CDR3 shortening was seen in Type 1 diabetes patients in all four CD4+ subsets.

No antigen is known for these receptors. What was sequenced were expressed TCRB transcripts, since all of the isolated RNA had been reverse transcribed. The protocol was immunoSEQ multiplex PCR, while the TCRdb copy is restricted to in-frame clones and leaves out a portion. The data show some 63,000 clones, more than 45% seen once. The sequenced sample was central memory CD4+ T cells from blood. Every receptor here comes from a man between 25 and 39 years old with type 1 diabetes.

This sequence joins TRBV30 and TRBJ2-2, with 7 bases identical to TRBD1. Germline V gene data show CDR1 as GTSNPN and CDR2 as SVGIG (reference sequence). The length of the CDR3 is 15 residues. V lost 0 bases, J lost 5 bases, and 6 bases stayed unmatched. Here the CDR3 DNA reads TGTGCCTGGAGTGTACTAGGGGGCGGAACCGGGGAGCTGTTTTTT. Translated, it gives CAWSVLGGGTGELFF.

The CDR3 is CASSSDYYEQYF. In DNA form, the CDR3 reads TGTGCCAGCAGCTCCGACTACTACGAGCAGTACTTC. The genes are TRBV11-3 and TRBJ2-7; D may be TRBD2 (5 bases). The CDR3 runs to 12 residues. The V end lost 4 bases, the J end lost 3 bases, and 7 bases lay between the germline ends. CDR1 is SGHNT, CDR2 YENEEA, per germline.

The CDR3 DNA is TGTGCCAGCAGTTACCTCACACCGACAGCCGAGCAGTACTTC. Protein product: CASSYLTPTAEQYF. The chain carries TRBV6-5 and TRBJ2-5; D may be TRBD1 (5 bases). The end of the DNA is better explained by TRBJ2-7, so the J call may be wrong. The CDR3 is 14 residues long. Germline V gene data show CDR1 as MNHEY and CDR2 as SVGAGI.

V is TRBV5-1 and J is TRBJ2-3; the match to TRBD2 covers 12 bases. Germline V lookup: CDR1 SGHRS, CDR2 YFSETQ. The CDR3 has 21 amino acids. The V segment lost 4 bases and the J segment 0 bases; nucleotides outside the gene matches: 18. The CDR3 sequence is CASSRTSGIRRWTGSTDTQYF. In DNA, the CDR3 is TGCGCCAGCAGCAGGACTAGCGGGATCAGACGTTGGACCGGGAGCACAGATACGCAGTATTTT. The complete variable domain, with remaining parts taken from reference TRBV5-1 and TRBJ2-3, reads KAGVTQTPRYLIKTRGQQVTLSCSPISGHRSVSWYQQTPGQGLQFLFEYFSETQRNKGNFPGRFSGRQFSNSRSEMNVSTLELGDSALYLCASSRTSGIRRWTGSTDTQYFGPGTRLTVL.

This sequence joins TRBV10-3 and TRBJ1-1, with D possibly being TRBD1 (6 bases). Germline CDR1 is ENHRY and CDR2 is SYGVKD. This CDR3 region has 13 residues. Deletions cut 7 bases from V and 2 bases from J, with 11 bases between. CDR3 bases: TGTGCCATCACTGGACAGCTAAACACTGAAGCTTTCTTT. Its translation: CAITGQLNTEAFF.

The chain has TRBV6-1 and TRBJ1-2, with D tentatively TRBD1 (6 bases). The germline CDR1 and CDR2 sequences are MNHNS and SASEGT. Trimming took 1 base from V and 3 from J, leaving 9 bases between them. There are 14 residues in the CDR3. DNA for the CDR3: TGTGCCAGCAGTGAAGGCACAGGGTACTATGGCTACACCTTC. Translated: CASSEGTGYYGYTF.

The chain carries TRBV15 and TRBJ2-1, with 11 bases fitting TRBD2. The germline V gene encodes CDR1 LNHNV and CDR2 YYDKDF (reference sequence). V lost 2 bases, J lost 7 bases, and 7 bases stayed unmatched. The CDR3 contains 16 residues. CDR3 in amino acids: CATSRQRLAGWNEQFF. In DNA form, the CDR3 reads TGTGCCACCAGCAGACAAAGACTAGCGGGATGGAATGAGCAGTTCTTC. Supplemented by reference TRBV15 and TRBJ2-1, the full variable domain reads DAMVIQNPRYQVTQFGKPVTLSCSQTLNHNVMYWYQQKSSQAPKLLFHYYDKDFNNEADTPDNFQSRRPNTSFCFLDIRSPGLGDTAMYLCATSRQRLAGWNEQFFGPGTRLTVL.

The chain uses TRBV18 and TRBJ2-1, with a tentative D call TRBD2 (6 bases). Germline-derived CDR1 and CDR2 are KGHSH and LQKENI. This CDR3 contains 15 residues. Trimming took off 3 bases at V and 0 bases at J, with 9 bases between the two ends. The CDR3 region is CASSPGRDSYNEQFF. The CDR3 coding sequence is TGTGCCAGCTCACCTGGGCGGGACTCCTACAATGAGCAGTTCTTC.

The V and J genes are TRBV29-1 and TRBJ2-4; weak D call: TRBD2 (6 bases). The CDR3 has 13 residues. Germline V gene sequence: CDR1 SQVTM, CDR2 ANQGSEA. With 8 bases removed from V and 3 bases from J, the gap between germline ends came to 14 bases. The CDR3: CSTAMGGKNIQYF. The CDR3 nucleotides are TGCAGCACTGCCATGGGGGGCAAAAACATTCAGTACTTC.

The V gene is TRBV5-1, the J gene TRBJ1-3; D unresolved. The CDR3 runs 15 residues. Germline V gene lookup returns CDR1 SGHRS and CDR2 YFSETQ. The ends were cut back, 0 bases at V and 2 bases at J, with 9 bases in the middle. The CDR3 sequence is CASSLGGVAGNTIYF. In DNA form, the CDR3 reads TGCGCCAGCAGCTTGGGCGGGGTAGCTGGAAACACCATATATTTT. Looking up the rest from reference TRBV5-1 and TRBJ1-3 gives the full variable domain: KAGVTQTPRYLIKTRGQQVTLSCSPISGHRSVSWYQQTPGQGLQFLFEYFSETQRNKGNFPGRFSGRQFSNSRSEMNVSTLELGDSALYLCASSLGGVAGNTIYFGEGSWLTVV.

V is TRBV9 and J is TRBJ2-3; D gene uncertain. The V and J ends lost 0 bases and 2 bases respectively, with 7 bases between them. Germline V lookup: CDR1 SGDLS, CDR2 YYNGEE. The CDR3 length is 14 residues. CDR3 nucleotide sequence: TGTGCCAGCAGCGTAGCTAGGTACACAGATACGCAGTATTTT. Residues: CASSVARYTDTQYF.

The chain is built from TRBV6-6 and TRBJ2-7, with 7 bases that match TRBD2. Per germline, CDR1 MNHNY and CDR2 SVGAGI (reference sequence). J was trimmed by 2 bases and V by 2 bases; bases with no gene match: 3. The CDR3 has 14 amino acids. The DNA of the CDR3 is TGTGCCAGCAGTTACCAGCGGGGTCCCTACGAGCAGTACTTC. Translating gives CASSYQRGPYEQYF.

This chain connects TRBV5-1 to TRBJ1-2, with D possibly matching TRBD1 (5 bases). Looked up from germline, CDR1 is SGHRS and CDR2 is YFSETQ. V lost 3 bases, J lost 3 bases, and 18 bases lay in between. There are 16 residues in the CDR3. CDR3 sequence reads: CASSWGTGKEHYGYTF. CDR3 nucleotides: TGCGCCAGCAGCTGGGGGACTGGAAAAGAGCACTATGGCTACACCTTC.

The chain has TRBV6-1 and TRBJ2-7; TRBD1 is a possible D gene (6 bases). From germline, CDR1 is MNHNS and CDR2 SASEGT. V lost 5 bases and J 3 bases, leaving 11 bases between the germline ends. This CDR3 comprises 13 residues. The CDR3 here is CASSPRDNYEQYF. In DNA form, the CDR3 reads TGTGCCAGCAGTCCACGGGACAACTACGAGCAGTACTTC.

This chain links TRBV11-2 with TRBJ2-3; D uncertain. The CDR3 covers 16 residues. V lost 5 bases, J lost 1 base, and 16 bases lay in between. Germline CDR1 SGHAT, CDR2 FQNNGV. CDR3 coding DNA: TGTGCCAGCAGCCCCGGGTCCCTTCATGGCACAGATACGCAGTATTTT. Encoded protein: CASSPGSLHGTDTQYF.

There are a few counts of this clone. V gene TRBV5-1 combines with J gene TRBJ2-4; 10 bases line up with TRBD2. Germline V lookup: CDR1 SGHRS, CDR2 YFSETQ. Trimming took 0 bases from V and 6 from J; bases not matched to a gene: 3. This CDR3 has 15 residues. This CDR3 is CASSLDGTSVNIQYF. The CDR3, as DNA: TGCGCCAGCAGCTTGGATGGGACTAGCGTAAACATTCAGTACTTC.

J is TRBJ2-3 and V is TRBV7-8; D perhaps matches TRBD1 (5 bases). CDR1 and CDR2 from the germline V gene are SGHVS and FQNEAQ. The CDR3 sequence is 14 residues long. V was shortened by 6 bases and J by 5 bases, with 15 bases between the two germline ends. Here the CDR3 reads CASRGVRNGDTQYF. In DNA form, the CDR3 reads TGTGCCAGCAGAGGGGTGAGGAACGGAGATACGCAGTATTTT.

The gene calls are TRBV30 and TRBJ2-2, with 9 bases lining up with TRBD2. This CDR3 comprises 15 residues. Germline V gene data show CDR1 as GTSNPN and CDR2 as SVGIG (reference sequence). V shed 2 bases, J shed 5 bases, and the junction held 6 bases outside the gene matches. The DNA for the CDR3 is TGTGCCTGGAGTCCCCCAGCGGGAGGTACCGGGGAGCTGTTTTTT. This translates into CAWSPPAGGTGELFF. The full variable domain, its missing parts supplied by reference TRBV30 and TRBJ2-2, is SQTIHQWPATLVQPVGSPLSLECTVEGTSNPNLYWYRQAAGRGLQLLFYSVGIGQISSEVPQNLSASRPQDRQFILSSKKLLLSDSGFYLCAWSPPAGGTGELFFGEGSRLTVL.

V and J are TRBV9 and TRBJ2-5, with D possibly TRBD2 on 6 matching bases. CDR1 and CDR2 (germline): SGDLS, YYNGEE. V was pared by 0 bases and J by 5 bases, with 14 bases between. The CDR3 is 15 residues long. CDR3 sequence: CASSVGQDRGETQYF. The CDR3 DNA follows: TGTGCCAGCAGCGTAGGGCAGGATCGGGGGGAGACCCAGTACTTC.

The CDR3 sequence is CASSSWTGGNTQYF. The CDR3 DNA is TGTGCCAGCAGTTCCTGGACAGGGGGAAATACGCAGTATTTT. V and J are TRBV6-5 and TRBJ2-3; 10 nucleotides match TRBD1. The CDR3 has 14 residues. Germline lookup yields CDR1 MNHEY and CDR2 SVGAGI. J lost 7 bases, V lost 4 bases, and 5 bases had no gene match.

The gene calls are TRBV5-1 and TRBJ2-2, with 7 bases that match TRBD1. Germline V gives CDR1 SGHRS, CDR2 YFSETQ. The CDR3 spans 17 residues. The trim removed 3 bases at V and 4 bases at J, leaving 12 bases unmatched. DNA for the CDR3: TGCGCCAGCAGCTCGGGTCCAAAGACAGGGAGCACCGGGGAGCTGTTTTTT. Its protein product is CASSSGPKTGSTGELFF.

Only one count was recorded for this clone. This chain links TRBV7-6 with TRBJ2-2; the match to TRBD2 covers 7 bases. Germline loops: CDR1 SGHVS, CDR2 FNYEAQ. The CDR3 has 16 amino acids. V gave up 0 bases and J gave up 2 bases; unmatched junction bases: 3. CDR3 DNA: TGTGCCAGCAGCTTAGCCGGGACTAAAAACACCGGGGAGCTGTTTTTT. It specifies CASSLAGTKNTGELFF.

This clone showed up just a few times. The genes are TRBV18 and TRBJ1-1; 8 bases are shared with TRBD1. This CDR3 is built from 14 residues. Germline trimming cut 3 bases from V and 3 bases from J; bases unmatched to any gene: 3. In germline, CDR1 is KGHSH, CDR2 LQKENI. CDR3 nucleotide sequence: TGTGCCAGCTCACCGCAGGGGGCGGACACTGAAGCTTTCTTT. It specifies CASSPQGADTEAFF.

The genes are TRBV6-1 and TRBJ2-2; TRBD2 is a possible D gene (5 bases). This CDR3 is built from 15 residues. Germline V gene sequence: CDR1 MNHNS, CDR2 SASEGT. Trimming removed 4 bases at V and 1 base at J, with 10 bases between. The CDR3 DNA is TGTGCCAGCAGTGCGGTGGCGGGGAACACCGGGGAGCTGTTTTTT. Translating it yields CASSAVAGNTGELFF.

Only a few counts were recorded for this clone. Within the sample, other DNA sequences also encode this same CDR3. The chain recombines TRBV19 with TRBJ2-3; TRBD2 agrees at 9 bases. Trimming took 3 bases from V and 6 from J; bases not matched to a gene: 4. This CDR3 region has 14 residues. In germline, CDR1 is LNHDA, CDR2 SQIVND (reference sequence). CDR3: CASSIAGGPDTQYF. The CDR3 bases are TGTGCCAGTAGTATCGCGGGAGGGCCGGATACGCAGTATTTT. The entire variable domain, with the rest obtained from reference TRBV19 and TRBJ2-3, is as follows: DGGITQSPKYLFRKEGQNVTLSCEQNLNHDAMYWYRQDPGQGLRLIYYSQIVNDFQKGDIAEGYSVSREKKESFPLTVTSAQKNPTAFYLCASSIAGGPDTQYFGPGTRLTVL.

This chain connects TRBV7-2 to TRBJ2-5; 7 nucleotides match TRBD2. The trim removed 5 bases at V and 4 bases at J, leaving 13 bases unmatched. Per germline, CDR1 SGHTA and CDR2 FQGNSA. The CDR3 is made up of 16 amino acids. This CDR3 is CASSTWVGGGAETQYF. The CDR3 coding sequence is TGTGCCAGCAGCACCTGGGTCGGGGGAGGGGCAGAGACCCAGTACTTC.

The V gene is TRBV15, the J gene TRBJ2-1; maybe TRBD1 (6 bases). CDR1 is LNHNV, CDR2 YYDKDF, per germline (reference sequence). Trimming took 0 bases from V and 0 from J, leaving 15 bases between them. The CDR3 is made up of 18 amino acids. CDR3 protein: CATSREVGARSSYNEQFF. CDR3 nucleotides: TGTGCCACCAGCAGAGAGGTGGGGGCCCGAAGCTCCTACAATGAGCAGTTCTTC.

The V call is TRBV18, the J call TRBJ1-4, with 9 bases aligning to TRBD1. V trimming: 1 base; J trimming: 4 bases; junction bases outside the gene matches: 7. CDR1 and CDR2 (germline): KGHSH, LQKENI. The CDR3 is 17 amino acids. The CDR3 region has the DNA TGTGCCAGCTCACCACAACGGACAGGGGACGATAATGAAAAACTGTTTTTT. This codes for CASSPQRTGDDNEKLFF.

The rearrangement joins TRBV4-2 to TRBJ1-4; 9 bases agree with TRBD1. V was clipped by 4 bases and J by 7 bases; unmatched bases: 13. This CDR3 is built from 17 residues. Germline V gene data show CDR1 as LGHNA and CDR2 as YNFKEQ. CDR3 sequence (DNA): TGTGCCAGCAGCCCGACTGGACAGGGGACCGGCGGTGAAAAACTGTTTTTT. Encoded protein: CASSPTGQGTGGEKLFF.

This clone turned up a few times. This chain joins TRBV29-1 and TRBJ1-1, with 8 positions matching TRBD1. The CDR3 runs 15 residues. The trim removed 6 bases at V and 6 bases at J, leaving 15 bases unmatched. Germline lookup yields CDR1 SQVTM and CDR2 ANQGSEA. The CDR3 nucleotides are TGCAGCGTAAGTAGTATGGACGAGACAGGGGCTGAAGCTTTCTTT. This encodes CSVSSMDETGAEAFF. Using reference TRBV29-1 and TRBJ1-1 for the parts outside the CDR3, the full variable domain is SAVISQKPSRDICQRGTSLTIQCQVDSQVTMMFWYRQQPGQSLTLIATANQGSEATYESGFVIDKFPISRPNLTFSTLTVSNMSPEDSSIYLCSVSSMDETGAEAFFGQGTRLTVV.

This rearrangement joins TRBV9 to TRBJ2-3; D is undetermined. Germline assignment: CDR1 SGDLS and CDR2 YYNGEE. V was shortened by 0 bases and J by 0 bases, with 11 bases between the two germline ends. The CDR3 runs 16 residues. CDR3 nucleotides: TGTGCCAGCAGCGTAGCTCTTGGTACTAGCACAGATACGCAGTATTTT. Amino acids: CASSVALGTSTDTQYF.

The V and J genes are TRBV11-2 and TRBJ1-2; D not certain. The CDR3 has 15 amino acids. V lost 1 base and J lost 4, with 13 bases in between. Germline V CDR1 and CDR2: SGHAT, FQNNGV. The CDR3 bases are TGTGCCAGCAGCTTAGTGGGCTTGTCCTTCTATGGCTACACCTTC. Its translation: CASSLVGLSFYGYTF. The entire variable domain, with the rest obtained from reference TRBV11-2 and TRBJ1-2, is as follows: EAGVAQSPRYKIIEKRQSVAFWCNPISGHATLYWYQQILGQGPKLLIQFQNNGVVDDSQLPKDRFSAERLKGVDSTLKIQPAKLEDSAVYLCASSLVGLSFYGYTFGSGTRLTVV.